Sequencing of this T cell receptor (beta chain) was carried out in a study of T-cell reconstitution after alpha-beta-depleted transplantation in children (TCRdb year 2016). A note on the overall study: T-cell immune reconstitution after TCRalphabeta/CD19-depleted allogeneic hematopoietic cell transplantation in children was quantitatively tracked in the study by means of TCR repertoire profiling.

Results and caveats for the whole study, not just this receptor: About two months after transplant, the apparently early recovery of alphabetaT-cell counts reportedly depended on just several hundred clones that had expanded rapidly and came from non-depleted graft cells. In some patients, high TCRbeta diversity at day 60 was attributed to recipient T cells and intrathymic progenitors that had survived conditioning. Hyperexpanded clone frequencies declined over subsequent months; after one year, T-cell counts and TCRbeta diversity were mostly attributed to newly produced T cells.

The junction shows trimming of 9 bases on V and 2 bases on J, and the gene matches do not reach 16 bases of it. The CDR3, cysteine through phenylalanine, is 16 amino acids long. The retained sequence is limited to the CDR3, 48 bases, with the frame set at the first base. Via the germline V gene, CDR1 is MNHNS and CDR2 SASEGT. At least ten counts were recorded for this clonotype. No cognate antigen has been identified for it. Base qualities were left out, and no much larger clone turns up one base away. The treatment or condition label, read with the paper, signifies: allogeneic hematopoietic cell transplantation with graft depleted of TCRalphabeta T cells and CD19 B cells. The transplant recipients were children given TCRalphabeta/CD19-depleted allogeneic hematopoietic cell grafts. The library was made by PCR. The sequencer listed for this sample is Illumina HiSeq 2500. TCR libraries were prepared with molecular barcoding, using unique molecular identifiers to normalize TCRbeta repertoire quantification. The public sequencing data were trimmed at Q25 with fastp and processed into clonotypes with MiXCR by TCRdb, which kept only in-frame beta chains. Rows matching on CDR3 protein sequence are summarized as one entry with the most common DNA and genes. Within this sample are over 200,000 distinct CDR3 sequences, with approximately 11% of them counted one time only. Roughly 27% of the sample is taken by the ten largest.

The sequence was obtained from a child under two years old with acute myeloid leukemia, due to receive a stem cell transplant. The receptor chain draws on TRBV6-1 and TRBJ2-7; 7 of the junction bases match TRBD1. The material was PBMCs, obtained before TCRalphabeta/CD19-depleted stem cell transplant. The DNA sequence reads TGTGCCAGTCTCCAATCCCCGACAGGGTCACCCTACGAGCAGTACTTC. This codes for CASLQSPTGSPYEQYF.